The present entry profiles one T cell receptor (beta chain) with its context. Its specificity is unknown. The source of the sample is a study of shared clonotypes between healthy human individuals. Study context: Plates per donor: three CD4 naive, three CD4 memory, two CD8 naive, one CD8 memory.

The repertoire was sequenced with immunoSEQ multiplex PCR; TCRdb's copy has only in-frame clones and lacks some. This sample yields approximately 320,000 clones, of which approximately 74% are seen a single time; 10% to 13% belongs to the top ten. Findings and limits, study-wide: Despite large depth, sorted-subset datasets appeared incompletely sequenced.

This CDR3 contains 17 residues. The junction had 15 bases not matched to a gene; V was cut back by 4 bases and J by 3 bases. The chain employs TRBV5-3 and TRBJ2-7; 8 bases line up with TRBD1. TRBV5-3 is noted as an ORF with a role that remains uncertain. Sample: memory CD4+ T cells sorted from blood. Subset noted: CD45RA-negative fraction. This TCR derives from a man aged 30 to 45 in good health. In nucleotides, the CDR3 is TGTGCCAGAAGCAAAGCCTACAGGGGGGTCTCCTGCTACGAGCAGTACTTC. It codes for CARSKAYRGVSCYEQYF.